What follows are 6 T cell receptor beta chains derived from one specimen sequenced in a study of radiation and T cells in renal cell carcinoma. Time point given: baseline pretreatment blood. Treatment denoted: 15 Gy SBRT to primary tumor, nephrectomy 4 weeks later. Data came from immunoSEQ multiplex PCR; TCRdb stores just in-frame clones and leaves some out. The sample consists of 110,000 to 150,000 clones, 83% of them appearing once. This specimen consisted of blood, obtained from a patient whose treatment included radiotherapy and nephrectomy. The receptors derive from a woman between 50 and 59 years old with renal cell carcinoma.

The rearrangement joins TRBV6-1 to TRBJ2-5; 7 bases line up with TRBD2. Germline CDR1 and CDR2: MNHNS and SASEGT. The ends lost 3 bases at V and 0 bases at J; junction bases unmatched: 4. This CDR3 has 15 amino acids. This CDR3 reads CASSELAAYQETQYF. DNA of the CDR3: TGTGCCAGCAGTGAGCTAGCGGCTTACCAAGAGACCCAGTACTTC.

The chain is built from TRBV5-6 and TRBJ2-2; possibly TRBD1 or TRBD2 for D (6 bases each). The germline CDR1 and CDR2 sequences are SGHDT and YYEEEE. CDR3 size: 15 residues. Trimming removed 4 bases at V and 4 bases at J, with 14 bases between. The CDR3 spells CASSLRGAGTGELFF. CDR3 sequence (DNA): TGTGCCAGCAGCCTAAGGGGGGCGGGCACCGGGGAGCTGTTTTTT.

V gene TRBV5-4 combines with J gene TRBJ2-5, with a possible D match to TRBD1 (6 bases). The CDR3 sequence is 14 residues long. Trimming removed 4 bases from V and 2 bases from J, with 12 bases in between. Per germline, CDR1 SGHNT and CDR2 YYREEE (reference sequence). In DNA form, the CDR3 reads TGTGCCAGCAGCCCGGACAGTATGCAAGAGACCCAGTACTTC. As protein: CASSPDSMQETQYF. Filled out from reference TRBV5-4 and TRBJ2-5, the complete variable domain reads ETGVTQSPTHLIKTRGQQVTLRCSSQSGHNTVSWYQQALGQGPQFIFQYYREEENGRGNFPPRFSGLQFPNYSSELNVNALELDDSALYLCASSPDSMQETQYFGPGTRLLVL.

The chain couples TRBV25-1 to TRBJ2-7; D unresolved. Germline V gene lookup returns CDR1 MGHDK and CDR2 SYGVNS. V was pared by 1 base and J by 1 base, with 8 bases between. The CDR3 contains 14 residues. CDR3 region: CASSESLGSYEQYF. The CDR3 DNA sequence: TGTGCCAGCAGTGAATCGTTGGGATCCTACGAGCAGTACTTC.

This rearrangement joins TRBV6-5 to TRBJ1-1; possibly TRBD1 for D (6 bases). V shed 5 bases and J shed 4 bases, with 11 bases lying between them. The length of the CDR3 is 13 residues. Germline CDR1 MNHEY, CDR2 SVGAGI. The CDR3: CASSRTVSTEAFF. Here the CDR3 DNA reads TGTGCCAGCAGTAGGACAGTTTCCACTGAAGCTTTCTTT.

The genes are TRBV20-1 and TRBJ2-1; D remains unclear. CDR3 length: 10 residues. V was clipped by 7 bases and J by 2 bases, with 3 bases between them. Germline CDR1 reads DFQATT; CDR2 reads SNEGSKA (reference sequence). CDR3 bases: TGCAGTGTCCCCTACAATGAGCAGTTCTTC. Residues: CSVPYNEQFF.